This section outlines one T cell receptor beta chain sequence together with its context. The target of this receptor is not known. Base qualities are not recorded, but no much larger clone differs from it by a single base. This entry belongs to a study of cytomegalovirus exposure and HLA in healthy donors (dated by TCRdb to 2016 to 2017). The study in broad terms: According to an earlier analysis of a few hundred of the donors, about 179 million T cells yielded 120 million or so unique TCR beta sequences and 276 Gb of sequence data. An early release covering about 600 HLA-typed donors comprised approximately 290 gigabases of sequencing data and approximately 85 million unique TCR sequences. The genetic ancestry cluster associated with self-reported Caucasian donors included approximately 85% of the roughly 360 genotyped donors. The study aimed to test whether cataloging public T cell receptors could reveal signatures of past pathogen exposure. The study used immunosequencing to profile the T cell repertoires of 600 to 850 subjects and linked those repertoires to cytomegalovirus serostatus. Along with the roughly 670-subject first cohort, a separate validation cohort of about 110 different subjects was used. To predict cytomegalovirus infection status, the study brought together high-throughput TCR immunosequencing, statistical association of individual TCRs with disease status, and machine learning. In a later analysis, previously published TCR beta repertoires from several hundred donors were re-analyzed and high-resolution HLA genotyping was added so that TCR occurrence patterns could be studied. Rather than using new phenotypic data, the later analysis identified candidate immune exposures from TCR beta sequences and from how often those sequences occurred across donors. In an earlier analysis of 550 to 700 of the donors, high-throughput TCR beta sequencing was used to judge whether each TCR beta V gene segment behaved as functional or pseudogenic. Donor age, sex, ethnicity and CMV serostatus were compiled alongside the repertoire data. Genome-wide SNP genotypes for about 65% of the roughly 700 donors were used in a later genetic analysis, which treated that subset as a discovery cohort. All discovery cohort repertoires had been generated using a single sequencing platform. Class I and class II HLA loci were covered by the typing at four-digit resolution. The number of typed donors differed by locus: about 620-640 for A, B, C, DRB1 and DQB1; about 520 for DQA1; approximately 600 for DPA1; and around 490 for DPB1. Four or five DR-DQ haplotypes were handled as single units for association and clustering because linkage in the cohort was strong. Among under 450 genotyped donors of the cohort, an average of around 240,000 unique TCR beta nucleotide sequences were sequenced per donor, roughly a sixth of them non-productive.

The full study reports these points: CMV serostatus was the only immune exposure information available for the cohort. The 87-base-pair reads could not distinguish some IMGT-functional V segments, including TRBV6-2 and TRBV6-3, so those segments were excluded. Only TCR beta chains were sequenced in this cohort, and the absence of alpha or paired-chain data limited detectable features. Because some donors lacked HLA typing at each locus, the association tests relied only on the typed subset. A later analysis found that TCR association rates varied across HLA loci, with DRB1 alleles showing the most associated TCRs and HLA-C alleles the fewest. A further reported finding was that TCR beta sequences accurately predicted the HLA-A and HLA-B alleles for most subjects in the first cohort. In a later analysis, most CMV-associated TCR beta chains were found to appear HLA-restricted, with HLA associations seemingly driven largely by CMV exposure. According to a later analysis, parvovirus B19, influenza, CMV and Epstein-Barr virus appeared linked to several top co-occurrence clusters. Linkage disequilibrium might explain the correlated functional status among segregating V segments, but an unknown experimental factor could not be excluded. A cluster of highly shared sequence variants was judged likely to represent a technical artifact of the sequencing pipeline. In a later genetic analysis, a missense DCLRE1C variant was associated with V-gene and J-gene trimming of TCR beta chains, and the association was replicated in an independent cohort. The authors suggested that the approach could potentially be extended to other disease states and immunological phenotypes. Compared with equally common non-associated chains, HLA-associated TCR beta chains in a later analysis were more clonally expanded and had lower generation probabilities. In a later genetic analysis, fewer N-insertions in productive TCRs were reported among donors in an Asian-associated ancestry cluster than the roughly 640-donor mean. Strong co-occurrence of HLA alleles, especially DR and DQ, made assigning TCR associations to individual alleles difficult. In an earlier analysis of around 500 of the donors, most TCR beta V segments appeared in productive rearrangements about 87% or about 30% of the time, broadly matching IMGT annotations. The study listed 164 TCR beta chains as associated with cytomegalovirus. The classifier was reported to diagnose cytomegalovirus status with high specificity and sensitivity in both the original cohort and the validation cohort. Roughly 17 rarely observed V segments, including chromosome 9 orphons, were excluded from the earlier analysis of about 500 of the donors because counts were too low. At a false discovery rate of 0.05, a later analysis linked 15,000 to 20,000 TCR beta sequences to specific HLA alleles. Most TCR sequences were observed very rarely across donors, whereas some public TCRs were present in many individuals. The presence/absence analyses assumed that sequencing depth was roughly uniform across donors, and that assumption may not be true. A few of the identified cytomegalovirus-associated TCR beta chains were confirmed in vitro to be specific for cytomegalovirus antigens.

The receptor library was made with the immunoSEQ multiplex PCR assay. For the multiplex PCR, a mixture combining 60 forward primers for TCR Vbeta segments and 13 reverse primers for TCR Jbeta segments was used. A multiplex PCR assay on genomic DNA amplified the CDR3 region of rearranged TCR beta genes. Amplified TCR beta libraries were sequenced as 87-base-pair reads on the Illumina HiSeq System. The original pipeline was this. A later analysis tallied some 79 million unique TCR beta chains across the 650 to 750 repertoires, and approximately 9.9 million of those chains were shared by two or more donors. A nearest-neighbor algorithm error-corrected the raw reads and collapsed the reads into unique sequences, merging closely related sequences to remove PCR and sequencing errors. Alignment of CDR3 sequences to IMGT reference sequences was used to assign V, D and J gene segments. For a sequence to be retained, a match of at least six nucleotides was required to both a V gene segment and a J gene segment. Rearrangements were classified as productive when the CDR3 lacked stop codons and remained in frame with V and J, and all other rearrangements were classified as non-productive. CDR3 was defined by IMGT convention, running from the second conserved V-encoded cysteine to the conserved J-encoded phenylalanine. The earlier analysis of 587 of the donors excluded sequences that lacked an unambiguous match to a single V gene segment. An earlier analysis of several hundred of the donors classified V segments as functional when productive rearrangements were above 56.7% and as segregating when the standard deviation between donors was above 5%. A statistical classification framework was developed to diagnose cytomegalovirus status using the catalog of TCR beta chain sequences. A later analysis assigned V and J genes by comparing TCR nucleotide sequences with IMGT/GENE-DB human TR gene sequences. The TCRdist pipeline was used in a later analysis to assign CDR3 sequences and most-parsimonious VDJ recombination scenarios. A later analysis defined each TCR beta chain by its CDR3 amino acid sequence plus V-gene family, and excluded reads lacking a unique V-gene family. A later analysis removed 500 to 650 highly shared, low-generation-probability nucleotide sequences to deal with suspected cross-contamination and a sequencing artifact. For each public chain, a later analysis derived a clonal expansion index from normalized ranks of inferred template counts within each repertoire. In a later analysis, generation probabilities were computed with a VDJ recombination model fitted to out-of-frame rearrangements, and the resulting probabilities were checked against IGoR. A later analysis scored TCR-TCR, TCR-HLA and TCR-CMV co-occurrence with hypergeometric tests, applying a repertoire-size bias correction to TCR pairs. False discovery rates were estimated in a later analysis by permuting HLA or CMV assignments 20 times. In a later analysis, co-occurring TCRs were grouped using DBSCAN, and TCRdist sequence similarity was added for clustering within HLA-allele-positive subsets. Repertoires with fewer than 30,000 or more than 120,000 public chains, plus five repertoires with anomalous nucleotide sharing, were excluded from co-occurrence clustering. Drawn from immuneACCESS, this table holds only the in-frame rearrangements with V and J called that TCRdb kept. Clones are partly lost; checked studies trace under half to an unresolved V gene and leave the rest unexplained. From that table come the V and J calls and clone size; the DNA was used to work out D and trimming. The sample data list approximately 190,000 clones, and 80% to 85% of these were observed just once. Approximately 0.74% of the sample lies in the top ten.

In total, about 650 healthy bone marrow donors made up the cohort. At the time of sampling, all cohort members were nominally healthy, though unrecorded immune exposures were likely present. The donor was CMV seronegative and was included in the group of under 450 seronegative cohort members. A peripheral blood sample was provided by each donor, and peripheral blood mononuclear cells were used for TCR beta sequencing. Genomic DNA extraction from the blood cell samples was performed with the Qiagen DNeasy Blood Extraction Kit. Inclusive of the bounding cysteine and phenylalanine, the CDR3 is 13 residues long. The CDR3 DNA has 39 bases and is translated from base 1. Sequences SGHTA (CDR1) and FQGTGA (CDR2) are obtained from the germline V gene. The V and J ends are trimmed by 8 bases and 6 bases, leaving 13 bases between them.

Rearrangement joined TRBV7-3 to TRBJ2-2; a tentative D match to TRBD2 spans 5 bases. The source of this sequence is a woman younger than 30 in good health and CMV-seronegative. Material for sequencing was PBMCs. The nucleotide sequence reads TGTGCCAGCCGAAACGAGGGTCCCGGGGAGCTGTTTTTT. It is translated as CASRNEGPGELFF.